The 10 T cell receptor beta chains given below trace back to one sample, sequenced in a study of liver allograft versus peripheral blood T cells. Study background: Comparisons were made between T cell receptor repertoires found in transplanted livers and those circulating in recipients' peripheral blood.

TCRdb reprocessed the reads via MiXCR and lists one record per CDR3 protein. The table lists approximately 9,800 distinct CDR3 sequences, roughly a quarter of them singletons. The receptors were gathered from a human patient who had a liver transplant. Some of the T cells may derive from the graft donor.

The rearrangement links TRBV14 to TRBJ1-2; D unresolved. The CDR3 runs to 14 residues. From germline, CDR1 is SGHDN and CDR2 FVKESK. Trimming took 4 bases from V and 2 from J, leaving 11 bases between them. The CDR3 reads CASSPIPLNYGYTF. CDR3 nucleotide sequence: TGTGCCAGCAGCCCCATACCGTTGAACTATGGCTACACCTTC.

This clonotype is medium-sized by share. J is TRBJ2-6 and V is TRBV18; no reliable D call. Trimming cost V 0 bases and J 2 bases, with 14 bases left between them. The CDR3 consists of 18 residues. Germline lookup yields CDR1 KGHSH and CDR2 LQKENI. The CDR3 loop is CASSPPTQEAAGANVLTF. The CDR3 DNA is TGTGCCAGCTCACCACCGACCCAGGAAGCAGCTGGGGCCAACGTCCTGACTTTC.

CDR3 DNA: TGCAGTGCTACCCCCGGACTGGGCAATCAGCCCCAGCATTTT. It translates to CSATPGLGNQPQHF. The chain joins TRBV20-1 to TRBJ1-5; D unclear. Germline V CDR1 and CDR2: DFQATT, SNEGSKA (reference sequence). The CDR3 covers 14 residues. Trimming stripped 4 bases from V and 2 bases from J, with 12 bases between.

The rearrangement links TRBV18 to TRBJ1-3; TRBD1 might be the D (6 bases). Germline CDR1 KGHSH, CDR2 LQKENI. Trimming pared 5 bases from V and 0 bases from J, leaving 14 bases between. The CDR3 runs to 16 residues. The CDR3 DNA follows: TGTGCCAGCTCATCTAGCCAGGGGAACTCTGGAAACACCATATATTTT. Its translation: CASSSSQGNSGNTIYF. Together with reference TRBV18 and TRBJ1-3, the CDR3 gives the full variable domain: NAGVMQNPRHLVRRRGQEARLRCSPMKGHSHVYWYRQLPEEGLKFMVYLQKENIIDESGMPKERFSAEFPKEGPSILRIQQVVRGDSAAYFCASSSSQGNSGNTIYFGEGSWLTVV.

The chain joins TRBV27 to TRBJ2-3, with TRBD2 as a possible D gene (5 bases). Germline assignment: CDR1 MNHEY and CDR2 SMNVEV (reference sequence). This CDR3 is built from 15 residues. V dropped 3 bases and J dropped 0 bases, with 10 bases sitting between them. The CDR3 protein is CASSFFSGSTDTQYF. Here the CDR3 DNA reads TGTGCCAGCAGTTTTTTCTCGGGAAGCACAGATACGCAGTATTTT.

The table lists this clonotype with a few counts. The gene calls are TRBV20-1 and TRBJ2-4; D possibly corresponds to TRBD1 (6 bases). The V and J ends lost 0 bases and 3 bases respectively, with 15 bases between them. The V gene's germline CDR1 is DFQATT and CDR2 SNEGSKA (reference sequence). This CDR3 has 16 amino acids. CDR3 in amino acids: CSARDPWGLLKNIQYF. DNA of the CDR3: TGCAGTGCTAGAGATCCCTGGGGGCTGCTCAAAAACATTCAGTACTTC.

The V call is TRBV20-1, the J call TRBJ1-5; no clear D. This CDR3 comprises 16 residues. Germline CDR1 reads DFQATT; CDR2 reads SNEGSKA (reference sequence). V was clipped by 5 bases and J by 5 bases, with 22 bases between them. The CDR3 nucleotides read TGCAGTGCTCCCGACGGGCCCCAGTATGAAGATCAGCCCCAGCATTTT. Encoded protein: CSAPDGPQYEDQPQHF.

This clonotype rates as medium-sized (0.01 to 0.1%). The chain links TRBV10-3 to TRBJ2-3; 8 positions agree with TRBD2. J was trimmed by 1 base and V by 8 bases; bases with no gene match: 2. Germline values: CDR1 ENHRY, CDR2 SYGVKD. The CDR3 spans 13 residues. Written as DNA, the CDR3 is TGTGCCATCCAAGCGGGAGGCACAGATACGCAGTATTTT. Translation: CAIQAGGTDTQYF.

This chain connects TRBV7-2 to TRBJ2-2; TRBD2 might be the D (5 bases). V was pared by 4 bases and J by 6 bases, with 9 bases between. The CDR3 is 13 amino acids. Germline V lookup: CDR1 SGHTA, CDR2 FQGNSA. The CDR3 spells CASSSEGAGELFF. The CDR3 DNA reads as TGTGCCAGCAGCTCTGAGGGTGCCGGGGAGCTGTTTTTT.

The V call is TRBV30, the J call TRBJ1-5, with TRBD1 identical over 7 bases. The CDR3 is made up of 13 amino acids. CDR1 and CDR2 from the germline V gene are GTSNPN and SVGIG (reference sequence). The CDR3 DNA reads TGTGCTCCAGGGGGGGGGGTCAATCAGCCCCAGCATTTT. Its translation: CAPGGGVNQPQHF. Filled out from reference TRBV30 and TRBJ1-5, the complete variable domain reads SQTIHQWPATLVQPVGSPLSLECTVEGTSNPNLYWYRQAAGRGLQLLFYSVGIGQISSEVPQNLSASRPQDRQFILSSKKLLLSDSGFYLCAPGGGVNQPQHFGDGTRLSIL.